This TCR beta chain stems from a study of T cell clones after liver transplantation. Study-wide context: Liver transplant recipients had immunosuppression withdrawal attempted within 2 years. Three of the eight recipients were HCV-positive; the rest had non-autoimmune, non-viral transplant indications. Patients counted as tolerant after at least one year off all immunosuppression, enzymes not exceeding twice normal. Findings and limits, study-wide: In a couple of subjects, few donor cells limited the measurable donor-reactive repertoire.

The protocol was immunoSEQ multiplex PCR, while the TCRdb copy is restricted to in-frame clones and leaves out a portion. Of tens of thousands of clones listed, approximately 87% are singletons. For this clone: Its antigen is as yet unknown.

This material consisted of CD4+ T cells from blood, taken at the 22-month timepoint. The clonotype comes from a human patient who received a liver transplant. Certain T cells may be donor cells from the graft.

The CDR3 nucleotides read TGTGCCAGTCGGACAGCTCTGCGTAGCACAGATACGCAGTATTTT. Translation gives CASRTALRSTDTQYF. J is TRBJ2-3 and V is TRBV19; TRBD1 might be the D (6 bases). Trimming stripped 8 bases from V and 0 bases from J, with 15 bases between. Per the germline V gene, CDR1 is LNHDA and CDR2 is SQIVND (reference sequence). This CDR3 is built from 15 residues.